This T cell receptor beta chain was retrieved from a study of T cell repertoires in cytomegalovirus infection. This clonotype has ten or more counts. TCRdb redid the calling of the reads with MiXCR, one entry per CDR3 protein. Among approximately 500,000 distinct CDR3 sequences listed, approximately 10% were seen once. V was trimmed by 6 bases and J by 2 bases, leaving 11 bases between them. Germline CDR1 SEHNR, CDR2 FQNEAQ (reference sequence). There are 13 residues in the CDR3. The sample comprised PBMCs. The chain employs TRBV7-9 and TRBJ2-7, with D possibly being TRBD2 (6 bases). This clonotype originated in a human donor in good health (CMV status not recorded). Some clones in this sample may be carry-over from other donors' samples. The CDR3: CASSLGTPYEQYF. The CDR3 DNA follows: TGTGCCAGCAGTCTCGGGACTCCCTACGAGCAGTACTTC.